These 22 T cell receptor beta chains originate from one sample sequenced in a study of blood T cell repertoires in COVID-19. TCRdb keeps only in-frame clones here, not all; method: immunoSEQ multiplex PCR. This table holds 400,000 to 450,000 clones, about nine tenths found once. Material: peripheral blood. All receptors derive from a woman aged 25 to 39 with active or convalescent COVID-19.

V is TRBV6-1 and J is TRBJ2-6, with 7 positions matching TRBD2. V lost 2 bases and J lost 16; bases outside the gene matches: 11. Germline assignment: CDR1 MNHNS and CDR2 SASEGT. The CDR3 consists of 14 residues. CDR3 region: CASSELSKRGGLTF. CDR3 bases: TGTGCCAGCAGTGAATTATCGAAGCGGGGAGGGCTGACTTTC.

V usage is TRBV5-1 and J usage is TRBJ1-4, with 8 bases matching TRBD1. Per germline, CDR1 SGHRS and CDR2 YFSETQ. This CDR3 has 15 amino acids. With V trimmed by 5 bases and J by 8 bases, 11 bases remained unmatched. CDR3 loop: CASSHGTGVEEKLFF. CDR3 DNA sequence: TGCGCCAGCAGTCACGGGACAGGAGTTGAGGAAAAACTGTTTTTT. Looking up the rest from reference TRBV5-1 and TRBJ1-4 gives the full variable domain: KAGVTQTPRYLIKTRGQQVTLSCSPISGHRSVSWYQQTPGQGLQFLFEYFSETQRNKGNFPGRFSGRQFSNSRSEMNVSTLELGDSALYLCASSHGTGVEEKLFFGSGTQLSVL.

The rearrangement joins TRBV6-5 to TRBJ1-5, with D hard to call. V lost 7 bases to trimming and J lost 6 bases, with 16 bases between them. Looked up from germline, CDR1 is MNHEY and CDR2 is SVGAGI. There are 14 residues in the CDR3. The CDR3 spells CASTKGGGAQPQHF. As DNA, the CDR3 is TGTGCCAGCACCAAGGGTGGAGGCGCTCAGCCCCAGCATTTT.

This clone occurred once. CDR3: CASSLDSYSGNTIYF. The CDR3 bases are TGTGCCAGCAGTCTGGACAGCTACTCTGGAAACACCATATATTTT. J is TRBJ1-3 and V is TRBV3-1 (or the pseudogene TRBV3-2), with a weak D call TRBD1 (6 bases). V lost 6 bases, J lost 0 bases, and 12 bases lay in between. This CDR3 has 15 residues. CDR1 and CDR2 (germline): LGHDT, YNNKEL (reference sequence).

The genes are TRBV5-1 and TRBJ2-7, with a possible D match to TRBD1 (7 bases). Germline V gene data show CDR1 as SGHRS and CDR2 as YFSETQ. Trimming took off 0 bases at V and 7 bases at J, with 14 bases between the two ends. CDR3 length equals 14 residues. The CDR3 is CASSLGEQGGEQYF. The CDR3, as DNA: TGCGCCAGCAGCTTGGGAGAGCAGGGGGGAGAGCAGTACTTC. The variable domain in full, completed from reference TRBV5-1 and TRBJ2-7, reads KAGVTQTPRYLIKTRGQQVTLSCSPISGHRSVSWYQQTPGQGLQFLFEYFSETQRNKGNFPGRFSGRQFSNSRSEMNVSTLELGDSALYLCASSLGEQGGEQYFGPGTRLTVT.

The gene calls are TRBV6-5 and TRBJ2-1; 13 bases align to TRBD2. The CDR3 covers 16 residues. Germline CDR1 and CDR2: MNHEY and SVGAGI. Trimming at V came to 1 base and at J to 7 bases, leaving 4 bases not matched to a gene. In DNA form, the CDR3 reads TGTGCCAGCAGTTACTTGAAGACTAGCGGGGGGAATGAGCAGTTCTTC. Its translation is CASSYLKTSGGNEQFF.

The chain has TRBV19 and TRBJ1-1; 7 nucleotides line up with TRBD1. This CDR3 is built from 13 residues. CDR1 is LNHDA and CDR2 is SQIVND in the germline V gene (reference sequence). The V segment lost 5 bases and the J segment 1 base; nucleotides outside the gene matches: 1. CDR3 nucleotides: TGTGCCAGTAGTGACAGGGCGAACACTGAAGCTTTCTTT. Amino acids: CASSDRANTEAFF.

In DNA, the CDR3 is TGTGCCAGCAGCGTAGAAAGGGGAATAACCACAGATACGCAGTATTTT. Translation: CASSVERGITTDTQYF. J is TRBJ2-3 and V is TRBV9; the D gene is possibly TRBD1 (5 bases). The CDR3 sequence is 16 residues long. V dropped 0 bases and J dropped 2 bases, with 13 bases sitting between them. Germline CDR1 reads SGDLS; CDR2 reads YYNGEE.

The chain uses TRBV2 and TRBJ2-4; no clear D. Germline CDR1 and CDR2: SNHLY and FYNNEI. Trimming removed 10 bases from V and 0 bases from J, with 13 bases in between. The CDR3 contains 14 residues. The CDR3 protein is CATEQPLAKNIQYF. CDR3 coding DNA: TGTGCCACCGAACAGCCACTAGCCAAAAACATTCAGTACTTC.

This clone was seen a few times. CDR3 sequence: CASRPGTHYGYTF. Written as DNA, the CDR3 is TGCGCCAGCAGACCCGGGACACACTATGGCTACACCTTC. The J gene is TRBJ1-2, the V gene TRBV10-2, with TRBD1 as a possible D gene (6 bases). CDR3 length: 13 amino acids. V lost 6 bases and J 3 bases, leaving 11 bases between the germline ends. Germline V gives CDR1 WSHSY, CDR2 SAAADI.

In this sample, this clone turned up once. The chain is built from TRBV5-1 and TRBJ2-1, with 7 bases aligning to TRBD2. The CDR3 totals 16 residues. Germline trimming cut 0 bases from V and 4 bases from J; bases unmatched to any gene: 7. Germline V gene data show CDR1 as SGHRS and CDR2 as YFSETQ. This chain's CDR3 is CASSLVASSGYNEQFF. The CDR3, as DNA: TGCGCCAGCAGCTTGGTAGCGTCTAGCGGTTACAATGAGCAGTTCTTC. Using reference TRBV5-1 and TRBJ2-1 for the parts outside the CDR3, the full variable domain is KAGVTQTPRYLIKTRGQQVTLSCSPISGHRSVSWYQQTPGQGLQFLFEYFSETQRNKGNFPGRFSGRQFSNSRSEMNVSTLELGDSALYLCASSLVASSGYNEQFFGPGTRLTVL.

J is TRBJ1-6 and V is TRBV6-5; 7 nucleotides line up with TRBD1. The germline V gene encodes CDR1 MNHEY and CDR2 SVGAGI. The CDR3 consists of 16 residues. J was trimmed by 9 bases and V by 0 bases; bases with no gene match: 8. CDR3 sequence (DNA): TGTGCCAGCAGTTACTCATTCAGGGGGTTAGGTTCACCCCTCCACTTT. Its translation: CASSYSFRGLGSPLHF.

This clone has only a few counts. The chain couples TRBV3-1 (or the pseudogene TRBV3-2) to TRBJ2-7; 12 bases line up with TRBD2. V dropped 6 bases and J dropped 7; count of bases not matched to a gene: 10. Germline V gene lookup returns CDR1 LGHDT and CDR2 YNNKEL (reference sequence). This CDR3 contains 15 residues. The CDR3 protein is CASSHWTSGKGEQYF. CDR3 nucleotide sequence: TGTGCCAGCAGTCATTGGACTAGCGGGAAAGGGGAGCAGTACTTC.

The chain recombines TRBV29-1 with TRBJ2-3; 14 bases map to TRBD2. The V segment lost 3 bases and the J segment 2 bases; nucleotides outside the gene matches: 7. Germline-derived CDR1 and CDR2 are SQVTM and ANQGSEA. CDR3 size: 17 residues. This chain's CDR3 is CSVDYGTSGGLTDTQYF. In nucleotides, the CDR3 is TGCAGCGTTGATTACGGGACTAGCGGGGGACTCACAGATACGCAGTATTTT.

This chain joins TRBV5-1 and TRBJ1-3, with TRBD1 matching over 7 bases. The CDR3 extends over 14 amino acids. The V gene's germline CDR1 is SGHRS and CDR2 YFSETQ. V shed 4 bases, J shed 0 bases, and the junction held 1 base outside the gene matches. CDR3 bases: TGCGCCAGCAGCCGGGACAGCTCTGGAAACACCATATATTTT. Amino acids: CASSRDSSGNTIYF.

The chain recombines TRBV19 with TRBJ1-5, with D possibly TRBD1 on 5 matching bases. Germline V gene data show CDR1 as LNHDA and CDR2 as SQIVND (reference sequence). The germline V and J ends were trimmed by 3 bases and 0 bases, with 12 bases remaining between them. The CDR3 is made up of 16 amino acids. The CDR3: CASSMGGSPSNQPQHF. CDR3 in DNA: TGTGCCAGTAGTATGGGGGGATCCCCTAGCAATCAGCCCCAGCATTTT.

V gene TRBV5-4 combines with J gene TRBJ2-4; D might be TRBD1 (6 bases). The CDR3 totals 15 residues. Germline CDR1 and CDR2: SGHNT and YYREEE (reference sequence). Trimming cost V 0 bases and J 7 bases, with 14 bases left between them. The chain's CDR3 is CASSLGWGPGNIQYF. Here the CDR3 DNA reads TGTGCCAGCAGCTTGGGATGGGGGCCAGGGAACATTCAGTACTTC.

This clone was seen just once. V gene TRBV27 combines with J gene TRBJ1-1; TRBD1 is a possible D gene (6 bases). CDR3 length: 13 amino acids. The V and J ends lost 5 bases and 2 bases respectively, with 9 bases between them. The V gene's germline CDR1 is MNHEY and CDR2 SMNVEV (reference sequence). The CDR3 DNA is TGTGCCAGCAGTGAGACAGGTAACACTGAAGCTTTCTTT. This gives the protein CASSETGNTEAFF.

The V and J genes are TRBV7-2 and TRBJ2-7; 7 nucleotides align to TRBD2. V shed 5 bases, J shed 2 bases, and the junction held 6 bases outside the gene matches. Germline CDR1 and CDR2: SGHTA and FQGNSA. This CDR3 has 14 amino acids. This CDR3 is CASSGASGAYEQYF. For the CDR3, the DNA is TGTGCCAGCAGCGGGGCTAGCGGTGCCTACGAGCAGTACTTC.

J is TRBJ1-2 and V is TRBV6-6, with D possibly being TRBD1 (5 bases). V lost 5 bases and J 4 bases, leaving 11 bases between the germline ends. The CDR3 sequence is 13 residues long. CDR1 is MNHNY, CDR2 SVGAGI, per germline (reference sequence). CDR3: CASSPAGGYGYTF. CDR3 coding DNA: TGTGCCAGCAGTCCGGCCGGGGGCTATGGCTACACCTTC.

The rearrangement uses TRBV5-5 and TRBJ2-7; 7 nucleotides agree with TRBD1. Germline lookup yields CDR1 SGHKS and CDR2 YYEKEE (reference sequence). The length of the CDR3 is 14 residues. V dropped 0 bases and J dropped 1; count of bases not matched to a gene: 1. The CDR3 bases are TGTGCCAGCAGCTTGGGACAGGGTTCCTACGAGCAGTACTTC. Its translation is CASSLGQGSYEQYF.

This clone appeared once. V and J are TRBV5-1 and TRBJ1-1, with 9 bases matching TRBD1. The J segment lost 0 bases and the V segment lost 3 bases, leaving 3 bases of the junction unmatched. In germline, CDR1 is SGHRS, CDR2 YFSETQ. The CDR3 runs 15 residues. CDR3 in amino acids: CASSWGQGVNTEAFF. The DNA of the CDR3 is TGCGCCAGCAGCTGGGGACAGGGCGTGAACACTGAAGCTTTCTTT. The entire variable domain, with the rest obtained from reference TRBV5-1 and TRBJ1-1, is as follows: KAGVTQTPRYLIKTRGQQVTLSCSPISGHRSVSWYQQTPGQGLQFLFEYFSETQRNKGNFPGRFSGRQFSNSRSEMNVSTLELGDSALYLCASSWGQGVNTEAFFGQGTRLTVV.